Below, 11 T cell receptor beta chains from the same sample are listed, as sequenced in a study of blood T cells in healthy people across ages. Alongside a J-beta primer mix, a sample-barcoded 5' primer served in a second PCR lasting about 6 to 12 cycles. TCRdb processed the 5' RACE reads anew with MiXCR; each CDR3 protein has one entry. Of 1.5 million to 2 million distinct CDR3 sequences listed, about 30% are singletons. Sequenced input: blood. These receptors were collected from a woman younger than 45 in good health.

This clonotype has ten or more counts. It may be a read error: a sequence one base away is much more abundant. For the CDR3, the DNA is TGCAGCGGCGGGGCCTCTAACTATGGCTACACCTTC. Protein sequence: CSGGASNYGYTF. This rearrangement joins TRBV29-1 to TRBJ1-2, with D possibly matching TRBD1 (5 bases). V lost 7 bases, J lost 0 bases, and 9 bases lay in between. Looked up from germline, CDR1 is SQVTM and CDR2 is ANQGSEA. The CDR3 is 12 residues long. The full variable domain, completed using reference TRBV29-1 and TRBJ1-2, is SAVISQKPSRDICQRGTSLTIQCQVDSQVTMMFWYRQQPGQSLTLIATANQGSEATYESGFVIDKFPISRPNLTFSTLTVSNMSPEDSSIYLCSGGASNYGYTFGSGTRLTVV.

Turning to this clonotype: The junction does not match germline at one end; this may be a read error. The chain carries TRBV7-9 and TRBJ2-1; TRBD2 might be the D (5 bases). Germline V CDR1 and CDR2: SEHNR, FQNEAQ (reference sequence). This CDR3 has 15 residues. The CDR3, as DNA: TGTGCCAGCAGCTCAACTAGAACGGTGTTTGGTGAGCAGTTCTTT. It codes for CASSSTRTVFGEQFF.

This clonotype was seen only a few times. The chain couples TRBV5-1 to TRBJ2-3; D possibly matches TRBD1 or TRBD2 (5 bases each). V lost 4 bases to trimming and J lost 0 bases, with 12 bases between them. The germline gives CDR1 SGHRS, CDR2 YFSETQ. This CDR3 is built from 15 residues. The chain's CDR3 is CASSVPGPSTDTQYF. In DNA, the CDR3 is TGCGCCAGCAGCGTACCGGGACCCAGCACAGATACGCAGTATTTT.

This clonotype was picked up many times. The chain employs TRBV29-1 and TRBJ2-1; 10 nucleotides line up with TRBD2. The CDR3 contains 13 residues. J lost 6 bases, V lost 7 bases, and 6 bases had no gene match. The germline gives CDR1 SQVTM, CDR2 ANQGSEA. DNA of the CDR3: TGCAGCGCCGGACTAGCGGTCCCCAATGAGCAGTTCTTC. It is translated as CSAGLAVPNEQFF.

The chain recombines TRBV28 with TRBJ2-4; either TRBD1 or TRBD2 may fit D (5 bases each). V shed 6 bases and J shed 6 bases, with 12 bases lying between them. From germline, CDR1 is MDHEN and CDR2 SYDVKM. This CDR3 region has 13 residues. The CDR3 DNA reads as TGTGCCAGCAGACACCGGGACCGAAACATTCAGTACTTC. This encodes CASRHRDRNIQYF.

There are a few counts of this clonotype. Written as DNA, the CDR3 is TGTGCCGCACGACCCCGGAGGGAGGCCTACGAGCAGTACTTC. Translating it yields CAARPRREAYEQYF. V and J are TRBV6-5 and TRBJ2-7, with a weak D call TRBD2 (6 bases). This CDR3 spans 14 amino acids. Trimming shortened V by 11 bases and J by 2 bases, and 19 bases separated the two germline ends. The germline V gene has CDR1 MNHEY and CDR2 SVGAGI.

This clonotype has a handful of counts. V and J are TRBV6-6 and TRBJ2-1; D not certain. The CDR3 contains 13 residues. The germline V and J ends were trimmed by 6 bases and 7 bases, with 13 bases remaining between them. From germline, CDR1 is MNHNY and CDR2 SVGAGI (reference sequence). CDR3 DNA sequence: TGTGCCAGCAGACCCCCGACTGGAAATGAGCAGTTCTTC. Amino acids: CASRPPTGNEQFF.

This rearrangement joins TRBV2 to TRBJ2-2, with 9 nucleotides matching TRBD2. This CDR3 is built from 14 residues. After removal of 10 bases from V and 7 bases from J, the junction contained 10 bases not matched to a gene. CDR1 is SNHLY and CDR2 is FYNNEI in the germline V gene. The chain's CDR3 is CATAALRGGGELFF. The CDR3 DNA sequence: TGTGCCACGGCCGCCCTGCGGGGGGGCGGGGAGCTGTTTTTT.

This clonotype occurred many times. The chain couples TRBV12-3 or TRBV12-4 to TRBJ2-1; no firm D call. With 5 bases removed from V and 7 bases from J, the gap between germline ends came to 9 bases. This CDR3 contains 12 residues. The CDR3 DNA reads as TGTGCCAGCAGTACCTTCGGGAATGAGCAGTTCTTC. Residues: CASSTFGNEQFF.

This clonotype showed up many times. The CDR3 loop is CASSFGDGYNEQFF. CDR3 DNA: TGTGCCAGCAGTTTCGGGGACGGGTACAATGAGCAGTTCTTC. V usage is TRBV12-3 or TRBV12-4 and J usage is TRBJ2-1; D is tentatively TRBD1 or TRBD2 (5 bases each). Trimming took off 3 bases at V and 4 bases at J, with 10 bases between the two ends. This CDR3 has 14 residues.

The V call is TRBV5-1, the J call TRBJ2-2; tentatively, D is TRBD2 (7 bases). The V gene's germline CDR1 is SGHRS and CDR2 YFSETQ. V lost 4 bases and J 0 bases, leaving 16 bases between the germline ends. The CDR3 runs 17 residues. The CDR3, as DNA: TGCGCCAGCAGCCCCCCGGGGGCGGGAGCGAACACCGGGGAGCTGTTTTTT. Protein product: CASSPPGAGANTGELFF. The full variable domain, completed using reference TRBV5-1 and TRBJ2-2, is KAGVTQTPRYLIKTRGQQVTLSCSPISGHRSVSWYQQTPGQGLQFLFEYFSETQRNKGNFPGRFSGRQFSNSRSEMNVSTLELGDSALYLCASSPPGAGANTGELFFGEGSRLTVL.